The text below deals with one T cell receptor beta chain. These data originate in a study of shared clonotypes between healthy human individuals. Genomic DNA of every subset was divided equally among multiple immunoSEQ plates. This table comes from immunoSEQ multiplex PCR, and its TCRdb copy is limited to in-frame clones, with some not included. The table lists approximately 640,000 clones, roughly 91% of them singletons, with 30% to 35% in the top ten. This CDR3 has 15 residues. V lost 0 bases, J lost 2 bases, and 4 bases stayed unmatched. CDR1 LGHNA and CDR2 YSLEER come from the germline V gene. The chain is built from TRBV4-3 and TRBJ2-7; TRBD2 matches at 7 bases. Sequencing was done on a sample of memory CD8+ T cells from PBMCs. This sample's subset: CD45RO+ cells pooled with CCR7-negative TemRA cells. This receptor was obtained from a man between 18 and 35 years old in good health. Some clones in this sample may be carry-over from other donors' samples. The CDR3 reads CASSQEGRGTYEQYF. CDR3 sequence (DNA): TGCGCCAGCAGCCAAGAAGGGCGGGGGACCTACGAGCAGTACTTC.